Listed below are T cell receptor beta chains from one sample, sequenced in a study of T cell repertoires in cytomegalovirus infection. TCRdb reprocessed the reads with MiXCR, giving one entry per CDR3 protein. The profile shows approximately 130,000 distinct CDR3 sequences, 20% to 30% of them singletons. What these receptors recognize is not known. The source material was PBMCs, sequenced either directly or after in vitro stimulation (not recorded which). These receptors originate from a human donor in good health (CMV status not recorded). Some clones in this sample may be carry-over from other donors' samples. Both conserved end residues are part of each CDR3. A D gene is named only where the DNA matches it firmly. The size field is filled for only some rows; it gives once, few, many or a size class.

v_gene	abundance	d_gene	j_gene	CDR3nt	CDR3aa
TRBV6-2/TRBV6-3	few	-	TRBJ2-1	TGTGCCAGCCGCCGGGACAAAAATGAGCAGTTCTTC	CASRRDKNEQFF
TRBV29-1	-	-	TRBJ1-2	TGCAGCGTTGTAGTGACGGGCGACTACACCTTC	CSVVVTGDYTF
TRBV6-2/TRBV6-3	many	TRBD1	TRBJ2-1	TGTGCCAGCGAGAGGGACAGTGCCTACAATGAGCAGTTCTTC	CASERDSAYNEQFF
TRBV12-3/TRBV12-4	many	-	TRBJ2-3	TGTGCCAGCAGTTTATGGCTAGCCGGGAGAGATACGCAGTATTTT	CASSLWLAGRDTQYF
TRBV7-2	many	TRBD2	TRBJ2-3	TGTGCCAGCAGCAAGACTAGCGGGAGGGCCGGAATACCTAGCGATACGCAGTATTTT	CASSKTSGRAGIPSDTQYF
TRBV6-1	-	TRBD1	TRBJ2-5	TGTGCCAGCAGCAGCGGACAGGCCCCGGAGGCCCAGTACTTC	CASSSGQAPEAQYF
TRBV7-9	-	-	TRBJ1-4	TGTGCCAGCAGCTTATCCCCCCAGGGGGAAAAACTGTTTTTT	CASSLSPQGEKLFF
TRBV7-3	many	-	TRBJ2-1	TGTGCCAGCAGCCAAGCTAGACCCACCTCTTACAATGAGCAGTTCTTC	CASSQARPTSYNEQFF
TRBV4-3	-	TRBD2	TRBJ2-2	TGCGCCAGCAGCCAACTCCGGGAGGGCCCCGGGGAGCTGTTTTTT	CASSQLREGPGELFF
TRBV7-6	many	-	TRBJ2-1	TGTGCCAGCAGCGCCCAGGGGAGTGAGCAGTTCTTC	CASSAQGSEQFF
TRBV11-2	few	TRBD2	TRBJ2-3	TGTGCCAGCAGCTTAGTGCTGAGCGGGAGAACAGATACGCAGTATTTT	CASSLVLSGRTDTQYF
TRBV20-1	-	TRBD1	TRBJ2-3	TGCAGTGCTATGACGACAGGGCCAGATACGCAGTATTTT	CSAMTTGPDTQYF
TRBV7-3	-	TRBD1	TRBJ2-2	TGTGCCAGCAGCGGGACAGAGAAAGGGGAGCTGTTTTTT	CASSGTEKGELFF
TRBV7-2	few	-	TRBJ2-3	TGTGCCAGCAGCGCCACAGGGTCGCAGTATTTT	CASSATGSQYF
TRBV2	few	TRBD1	TRBJ2-5	TGTGCCAGCAGTGAGCAGGGGGCGGGCACCAACTTC	CASSEQGAGTNF
TRBV29-1	-	TRBD2	TRBJ2-1	TGCAGCGTTCGGACTAGCGGGAGTGGGGAGCAGTTCTTC	CSVRTSGSGEQFF
TRBV12-3/TRBV12-4	-	-	TRBJ1-2	TGTGCCAGCAGTTTAGGAATCTATGGCTACACCTTC	CASSLGIYGYTF
TRBV27	-	TRBD1	TRBJ1-3	TGTGCCAGCGGACACCCAACGGGACAGGGGGGACACCGGACTGGAAACACCATATATTTT	CASGHPTGQGGHRTGNTIYF
TRBV28	-	-	TRBJ2-7	TGTGCCAGCAGTTTGTTAACCTCACAGACCTACGAGCAGTACTTC	CASSLLTSQTYEQYF
TRBV20-1	many	-	TRBJ2-1	TGCAGTGCTAGAGATCCCGGGACATTTAACAATGAGCAGTTCTTC	CSARDPGTFNNEQFF
TRBV6-1	few	-	TRBJ1-5	TGTGCCAGCAGTGAAGGAGGCACTTATAGCAATCAGCCCCAGCATTTT	CASSEGGTYSNQPQHF
TRBV2	-	TRBD1	TRBJ2-1	TGTGCCAGCAGCCCCAGACAGGGGGTGGGCGATGAGCAGTTCTTC	CASSPRQGVGDEQFF
TRBV6-2/TRBV6-3	few	-	TRBJ1-2	TGTGCCAGCAGTCGGGGCAAGACCTATGGCTACACCTTC	CASSRGKTYGYTF
TRBV20-1	-	-	TRBJ2-3	TGCAGTGCAAAGGCGGTAGTCTCAGATACGCAGTATTTT	CSAKAVVSDTQYF
TRBV6-6	-	TRBD1	TRBJ2-7	TGTGCCAGCATACCTGGACAGGGGGCCCTCTACGAGCAGTACTTC	CASIPGQGALYEQYF
TRBV4-3	-	-	TRBJ2-4	TGCGCCAGCAGCCAAGATATGGCGGCATTAGCCAAAAACATTCAGTACTTC	CASSQDMAALAKNIQYF
TRBV29-1	-	-	TRBJ1-3	TGCAGCGTTGAACCCAGGGGCCCGGACTCTGGAAACACCATATATTTT	CSVEPRGPDSGNTIYF
TRBV5-5	-	-	TRBJ2-7	TGTGCCAGCAGCTTGATAACCGGAACCTACGAGCAGTACTTC	CASSLITGTYEQYF
TRBV6-1	-	TRBD2	TRBJ2-1	TGTGCCAGCAGTGAAGAGGGACTAGCGGGAGGTTACAATGAGCAGTTCTTC	CASSEEGLAGGYNEQFF
TRBV2	-	TRBD1	TRBJ2-1	TGTGCCCGAAGTAGGTCAGGGGGCTCCTACAATGAGCAGTTCTTC	CARSRSGGSYNEQFF
TRBV11-2	-	-	TRBJ2-7	TGTGCCAGCAGCTTAGAGGCGGGAACCTACGAGCAGTACTTC	CASSLEAGTYEQYF
TRBV28	-	TRBD2	TRBJ2-3	TGTGCCAGCAGTTTGGGAGGGGTTGGGAACACAGATACGCAGTATTTT	CASSLGGVGNTDTQYF
TRBV20-1	-	TRBD2	TRBJ2-7	TGCAGTGCTAGAGATCATGATGCTAGCGGGAGAGGGTACGAGCAGTACTTC	CSARDHDASGRGYEQYF
TRBV7-9	many	TRBD2	TRBJ2-7	TGTGCCAGCAGCGACCTCACTAGCGGGAGTACCTACGAGCAGTACTTC	CASSDLTSGSTYEQYF
TRBV7-2	many	-	TRBJ2-1	TGTGCCAGCAGCGTCAATGGGGGGCAGTTCTTC	CASSVNGGQFF